This T cell receptor (beta chain) emerged from a study of T cells in Graves' hyperthyroidism and ophthalmopathy (dated by TCRdb to about 2019). About the full investigation: Peripheral blood was collected at initial diagnosis, before any treatment. TCR V-J signatures able to tell the groups apart were searched for in a discovery cohort of 90 to 100 patients, of whom 43 had Graves' ophthalmopathy and 55 to 65 had stable Graves' hyperthyroidism. Prospective prediction of ophthalmopathy was tested in an independent validation cohort of 18 to 20 hyperthyroidism patients and around 16 patients who later progressed to ophthalmopathy. The roughly 100 discovery patients were divided at random into training and test sets in a 7:3 ratio. In addition, the study compared T-cell repertoires in thyroid tissue and in blood from a handful of Graves' hyperthyroidism patients. After blood sampling, hyperthyroidism patients were treated with methimazole at a starting dose of 30 mg daily, and ophthalmopathy patients were treated with high-dose intravenous methylprednisolone. The paper describes TCR Vbeta CDR3 sequencing of about 140 peripheral blood samples, made up of 43 ophthalmopathy patients, 70 to 75 hyperthyroidism patients and 17 progressor patients. What the authors observed across the whole study: Most expanded thyroid clonotypes (frequency above 0.001) were also found in blood, which suggests that blood repertoires may mirror thyroid immune responses. In validation, the model predicted progression to ophthalmopathy a median of roughly 6.2 months before onset, with around 70% sensitivity and nearly 75% specificity. Sample size was not statistically predetermined, and blinding of investigators to group allocation was not performed. In cross-validation, a model built on a 13 V-J signature told ophthalmopathy apart from stable hyperthyroidism with under 90% sensitivity and roughly 81% specificity, and in testing the same model reached 80%/75%.

A remark on this clonotype: Its antigen is unknown. At one end, the junction sequence differs from germline, possibly due to a read error.

The CDR3 holds 19 amino acids from the cysteine to the phenylalanine. The read is trimmed to its CDR3 DNA, 57 bases read in frame from base 1. Looking up the germline V gene (reference sequence) yields CDR1 DFQATT and CDR2 SNEGSKA. Amplification of TCR beta CDR3 regions was carried out from RNA transcripts. The first round of RT-PCR for the TCR CDR3 was performed with the HTBI primer set and the Qiagen OneStep RT-PCR kit. Libraries were constructed in a second round of multiplex PCR, after which size selection and purification were carried out. Sequencing of the libraries was done on an Illumina HiSeq2000 using paired-end 100 bp reads. Under the source paper's analysis protocol: SOAPnuke was used to process the raw data, throwing out any read that contained adapters or uncalled bases, had a mean Phred below 15, or lacked an exact constant-primer or identifier match. COPE v1.2.5 was used to merge the high-quality paired reads, and each unique nucleotide sequence was defined as a clonotype. MiTCR v1.1 was used to align clonotypes to the IMGT TRBV, TRBD and TRBJ reference segments. Only V-J combinations with frequency above 0.0001, covering about 99% of repertoires, were analysed. The TCS score was defined as F50 (clonal expansion) divided by E x V (chaos), with BLOSUM62-based TCRdist calculated between CDR3 peptides within each V-J. Welch's t-statistics and random forest reduced around 520 V-J features to 10 to 15, which were used in a naive Bayes classifier (R e1071). Thyroid-blood repertoire similarity was quantified with the Morisita-Horn index. TCRdb reprocessing: public reads trimmed at Q25 with fastp, clones called with MiXCR, in-frame beta chains kept. Each CDR3 protein gets just one entry, which takes the most common genes and DNA from the rows behind it. TCRdb's processing, not the authors' own work, is the source of the V and J calls. The sample yields about 55,000 distinct CDR3 sequences; around 53% were counted once. 2.5% to 4% of the sample is in the top ten clones.

Moderately to severely active disease, a Clinical Activity Score of at least 3, a NOSPECS grade of at least 4, and a duration under 3 months were present in ophthalmopathy patients. Any patient with an uncontrolled infection, another autoimmune disease, pregnancy or lactation was excluded. Clinical symptoms, serum thyroxine and TRAb, thyroid ultrasound, and orbital computed tomography formed the basis for the diagnoses. PBMCs were isolated from approximately 10 ml of fresh peripheral blood by Ficoll-Paque density gradient centrifugation. Total RNA was extracted using Trizol reagent, and RNA quality was assessed on an Agilent 2100 Bioanalyzer.

The sequence was collected from a woman aged 55-69 years with Graves' ophthalmopathy. The material sequenced was blood. The chain is made from TRBV20-1 and TRBJ2-1, with TRBD2 tentatively as D gene (6 bases match). The DNA sequence is TGCAGTGCTAGGGTTGAATTCTCTCGTGGGGGGAACTCCTACGATGAGCAGTTCTTC. Translated, it reads CSARVEFSRGGNSYDEQFF.